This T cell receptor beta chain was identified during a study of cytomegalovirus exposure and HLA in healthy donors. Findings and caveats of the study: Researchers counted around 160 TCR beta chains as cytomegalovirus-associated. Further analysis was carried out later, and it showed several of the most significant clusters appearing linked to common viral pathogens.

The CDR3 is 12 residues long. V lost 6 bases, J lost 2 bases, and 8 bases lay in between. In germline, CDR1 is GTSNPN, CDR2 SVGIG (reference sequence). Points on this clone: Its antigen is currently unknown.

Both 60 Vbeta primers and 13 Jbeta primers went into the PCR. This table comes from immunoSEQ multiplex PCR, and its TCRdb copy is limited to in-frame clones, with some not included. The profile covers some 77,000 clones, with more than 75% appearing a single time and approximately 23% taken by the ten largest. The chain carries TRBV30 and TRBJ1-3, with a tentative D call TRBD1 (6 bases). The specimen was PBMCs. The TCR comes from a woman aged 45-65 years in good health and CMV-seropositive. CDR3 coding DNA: TGTGCCTGTGGGGACACTGGAAACACCATATATTTT. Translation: CACGDTGNTIYF. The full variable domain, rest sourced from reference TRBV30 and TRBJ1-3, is SQTIHQWPATLVQPVGSPLSLECTVEGTSNPNLYWYRQAAGRGLQLLFYSVGIGQISSEVPQNLSASRPQDRQFILSSKKLLLSDSGFYLCACGDTGNTIYFGEGSWLTVV.